One and the same sample provided the 26 T cell receptor beta chains below, sequenced in a study of OX40 agonist ivuxolimab in advanced cancers. The protocol was immunoSEQ multiplex PCR, while the TCRdb copy is restricted to in-frame clones and leaves out a portion. The repertoire consists of roughly 60,000 clones, with about 90% occurring once and the leading ten covering around 15%. The sample consisted of CD4+ or CD8+ T cells sorted from blood, taken in a trial of the OX40 agonist ivuxolimab. These receptors were taken from an adult with an advanced solid tumor such as melanoma, head and neck, liver or kidney cancer.

This clone was seen only once. The sample carries other DNA sequences with the same CDR3. The rearrangement uses TRBV15 and TRBJ2-5; 11 nucleotides align to TRBD2. The CDR3 is made up of 17 amino acids. V lost 4 bases and J lost 4; bases outside the gene matches: 11. Germline CDR1 reads LNHNV; CDR2 reads YYDKDF (reference sequence). CDR3 nucleotides: TGTGCCACCAGCACCCGTCTAATAGCGGGAGGGGGAGAGACCCAGTACTTC. This encodes CATSTRLIAGGGETQYF.

This clone appeared a single time. The V gene is TRBV7-2, the J gene TRBJ1-1, with a possible D match to TRBD1 (5 bases). This CDR3 spans 14 amino acids. CDR1 SGHTA and CDR2 FQGNSA come from the germline V gene. V was pared by 4 bases and J by 0 bases, with 9 bases between. CDR3 sequence reads: CASSWGTVNTEAFF. DNA of the CDR3: TGTGCCAGCAGCTGGGGGACGGTGAACACTGAAGCTTTCTTT.

The J gene is TRBJ2-1, the V gene TRBV11-2; TRBD2 is a possible D gene (6 bases). Per the germline V gene, CDR1 is SGHAT and CDR2 is FQNNGV. The V gene lost 0 bases and the J gene lost 10 bases, with 16 bases spanning the gap. The CDR3 length is 15 residues. The CDR3 protein is CASSLDLSRAGEQFF. In nucleotides, the CDR3 is TGTGCCAGCAGCTTAGATCTAAGCCGGGCGGGGGAGCAGTTCTTC.

This chain joins TRBV10-2 and TRBJ2-5, with D possibly TRBD1 on 5 matching bases. The CDR3 spans 12 residues. The germline CDR1 and CDR2 sequences are WSHSY and SAAADI. Trimming took off 5 bases at V and 5 bases at J, with 9 bases between the two ends. Here the CDR3 DNA reads TGCGCCAGCAGTTCAGGGCGGGAGACCCAGTACTTC. Translation: CASSSGRETQYF.

The chain uses TRBV7-2 and TRBJ2-2; 8 bases are a match to TRBD2. This CDR3 region has 17 residues. Trimming at V came to 1 base and at J to 4 bases, leaving 8 bases not matched to a gene. CDR1 and CDR2 (germline): SGHTA, FQGNSA. The CDR3, as DNA: TGTGCCAGCAGCTTAGACGCCGGGACTAGAAGCACCGGGGAGCTGTTTTTT. This codes for CASSLDAGTRSTGELFF.

The chain couples TRBV27 to TRBJ2-5; no clear D. Germline values: CDR1 MNHEY, CDR2 SMNVEV (reference sequence). V shed 2 bases and J shed 7 bases, with 8 bases lying between them. The CDR3 has 12 residues. In DNA, the CDR3 is TGTGCCAGCAGTTTAAAGGGTTCGACCCAGTACTTC. It encodes CASSLKGSTQYF.

The table lists this clone with a count of one. CDR3 bases: TGTGCCAGCAGCTTAGCTGCCAGGGGATATGGCTACACCTTC. It encodes CASSLAARGYGYTF. The J gene is TRBJ1-2, the V gene TRBV5-5; perhaps TRBD1 as D (6 bases). From germline, CDR1 is SGHKS and CDR2 YYEKEE (reference sequence). The CDR3 consists of 14 residues. The V end was cut by 2 bases, the J end by 5 bases, with 13 bases between. Looking up the rest from reference TRBV5-5 and TRBJ1-2 gives the full variable domain: DAGVTQSPTHLIKTRGQQVTLRCSPISGHKSVSWYQQVLGQGPQFIFQYYEKEERGRGNFPDRFSARQFPNYSSELNVNALLLGDSALYLCASSLAARGYGYTFGSGTRLTVV.

The rearrangement joins TRBV6-6 to TRBJ2-4, with D possibly matching TRBD2 (6 bases). In germline, CDR1 is MNHNY, CDR2 SVGAGI (reference sequence). The CDR3 loop spans 16 amino acids. Trimming stripped 7 bases from V and 2 bases from J, with 18 bases between. The CDR3 spells CASTPWGVESKNIQYF. The CDR3 DNA reads as TGTGCCAGCACTCCTTGGGGGGTCGAGTCCAAAAACATTCAGTACTTC.

The V and J genes are TRBV5-1 and TRBJ1-2, with TRBD1 matching over 7 bases. The CDR3 sequence is 14 residues long. Per the germline V gene, CDR1 is SGHRS and CDR2 is YFSETQ. Trimming at V came to 3 bases and at J to 8 bases, leaving 10 bases not matched to a gene. The CDR3 sequence: CASSYPTGSEGYTF. The CDR3 DNA reads as TGCGCCAGCAGCTACCCGACAGGGTCGGAAGGCTACACCTTC.

This chain uses TRBV29-1 with TRBJ2-1; 9 bases fit TRBD2. The CDR3 runs 12 residues. The germline V gene encodes CDR1 SQVTM and CDR2 ANQGSEA. V was pared by 8 bases and J by 6 bases, with 5 bases of the junction left unmatched. The CDR3 bases are TGCAGCTCAATAGCGGGAGTCAATGAGCAGTTCTTC. This codes for CSSIAGVNEQFF.

CDR3 protein: CASSYRQGRQPQHF. CDR3 nucleotides: TGTGCCAGCAGCTACCGACAGGGCCGTCAGCCCCAGCATTTT. V usage is TRBV28 and J usage is TRBJ1-5; 7 bases are shared with TRBD1. Germline trimming cut 6 bases from V and 6 bases from J; bases unmatched to any gene: 8. The CDR3 has 14 amino acids. Germline V lookup: CDR1 MDHEN, CDR2 SYDVKM.

The V and J genes are TRBV18 and TRBJ2-1; 8 bases fit TRBD2. Germline V lookup: CDR1 KGHSH, CDR2 LQKENI. J lost 5 bases, V lost 3 bases, and 3 bases had no gene match. CDR3 length: 14 amino acids. As DNA, the CDR3 is TGTGCCAGCTCACCGGCGGGAGGCAACAATGAGCAGTTCTTC. This codes for CASSPAGGNNEQFF.

V and J are TRBV5-1 and TRBJ2-7; D is ambiguous. Germline V CDR1 and CDR2: SGHRS, YFSETQ. The CDR3 covers 12 residues. The V gene lost 1 base and the J gene lost 2 bases, with 4 bases spanning the gap. DNA of the CDR3: TGCGCCAGCAGCTTGTCGGCCTACGAGCAGTACTTC. It specifies CASSLSAYEQYF.

J is TRBJ2-5 and V is TRBV5-4; TRBD2 matches at 7 bases. This CDR3 is 14 amino acids long. Per germline, CDR1 SGHNT and CDR2 YYREEE (reference sequence). Trimming took 4 bases from V and 5 from J; bases not matched to a gene: 8. The CDR3 region has the DNA TGTGCCAGCAGCGACAAGCGGGACTCGGAGACCCAGTACTTC. Translation gives CASSDKRDSETQYF. The whole variable domain, filled in from reference TRBV5-4 and TRBJ2-5, reads ETGVTQSPTHLIKTRGQQVTLRCSSQSGHNTVSWYQQALGQGPQFIFQYYREEENGRGNFPPRFSGLQFPNYSSELNVNALELDDSALYLCASSDKRDSETQYFGPGTRLLVL.

V gene TRBV30 combines with J gene TRBJ1-2, with 9 bases lining up with TRBD1. The germline CDR1 and CDR2 sequences are GTSNPN and SVGIG (reference sequence). The CDR3 loop spans 18 amino acids. V shed 1 base and J 4 bases; nucleotides not matched to a gene: 16. CDR3 nucleotide sequence: TGTGCCTGGAGTGCTTCCGCACCGGGACAGGGCTTAATCTATGGCTACACCTTC. Its translation: CAWSASAPGQGLIYGYTF.

The V gene is TRBV29-1, the J gene TRBJ1-1, with no clear D. Germline V lookup: CDR1 SQVTM, CDR2 ANQGSEA. The CDR3 loop spans 11 amino acids. CDR3 protein: CTYTENTEAFF. DNA of the CDR3: TGCACCTATACAGAGAACACTGAAGCTTTCTTT.

The V call is TRBV27, the J call TRBJ2-1, with 11 bases lining up with TRBD1. The CDR3 length is 14 residues. The junction had 5 bases not matched to a gene; V was cut back by 5 bases and J by 8 bases. Germline CDR1 and CDR2: MNHEY and SMNVEV (reference sequence). CDR3 amino acids: CASSGGTGGYEQFF. The CDR3 bases are TGTGCCAGCAGTGGGGGGACAGGGGGATATGAGCAGTTCTTC.

V and J are TRBV7-9 and TRBJ2-1, with TRBD1 matching over 9 bases. This CDR3 has 14 amino acids. After removal of 4 bases from V and 5 bases from J, the junction contained 3 bases not matched to a gene. Germline lookup yields CDR1 SEHNR and CDR2 FQNEAQ (reference sequence). Written as DNA, the CDR3 is TGTGCCAGCAGCTGGGACAGGGTCAACAATGAGCAGTTCTTC. Translating it yields CASSWDRVNNEQFF.

This clone was picked up one time. The chain employs TRBV2 and TRBJ2-1, with TRBD2 matching 7 bases. CDR3 length equals 14 residues. Trimming at V came to 4 bases and at J to 9 bases, leaving 9 bases not matched to a gene. Germline lookup yields CDR1 SNHLY and CDR2 FYNNEI. CDR3 in amino acids: CASSVAGVVGEQFF. CDR3 in DNA: TGTGCCAGCAGTGTTGCGGGAGTAGTGGGTGAGCAGTTCTTC.

The rearrangement joins TRBV28 to TRBJ2-7, with TRBD1 as a possible D gene (6 bases). This CDR3 is 14 amino acids long. V was shortened by 5 bases and J by 0 bases, with 11 bases between the two germline ends. CDR1 is MDHEN, CDR2 SYDVKM, per germline. CDR3 loop: CASSNQGFSYEQYF. In DNA form, the CDR3 reads TGTGCCAGCAGTAACCAGGGGTTCTCCTACGAGCAGTACTTC. Supplemented by reference TRBV28 and TRBJ2-7, the full variable domain reads DVKVTQSSRYLVKRTGEKVFLECVQDMDHENMFWYRQDPGLGLRLIYFSYDVKMKEKGDIPEGYSVSREKKERFSLILESASTNQTSMYLCASSNQGFSYEQYFGPGTRLTVT.

The V gene is TRBV6-6, the J gene TRBJ2-2; D is undetermined. The CDR3 spans 13 residues. Trimming shortened V by 6 bases and J by 5 bases, and 10 bases separated the two germline ends. CDR1 is MNHNY, CDR2 SVGAGI, per germline (reference sequence). The DNA of the CDR3 is TGTGCCAGCAGCCCACCGATTACCGGGGAGCTGTTTTTT. It yields the protein CASSPPITGELFF.

In DNA form, the CDR3 reads TGTGCCAGCAGCTTAGCGCTGGGTAGGGGTCAGCCCCAGCATTTT. Translation: CASSLALGRGQPQHF. V usage is TRBV7-2 and J usage is TRBJ1-5, with a tentative D call TRBD1 (5 bases). This CDR3 spans 15 amino acids. From germline, CDR1 is SGHTA and CDR2 FQGNSA. V was cut by 0 bases and J by 6 bases, with 12 bases left in between.

This clone was detected a few times. The chain recombines TRBV7-2 with TRBJ1-1; D remains unclear. The V and J ends lost 1 base and 1 base respectively, with 13 bases between them. The germline V gene has CDR1 SGHTA and CDR2 FQGNSA. The CDR3 runs 16 residues. CDR3 region: CASSLEVGRKNTEAFF. The CDR3, as DNA: TGTGCCAGCAGCTTAGAGGTAGGAAGGAAGAACACTGAAGCTTTCTTT.

The chain links TRBV29-1 to TRBJ1-5; no clear D. V dropped 8 bases and J dropped 6 bases, with 11 bases sitting between them. Germline V lookup: CDR1 SQVTM, CDR2 ANQGSEA. This CDR3 contains 11 residues. The CDR3 DNA is TGCAGCTCAACCCGGGGTCAGCCCCAGCATTTT. As protein: CSSTRGQPQHF.

This clone was detected a few times. The chain uses TRBV11-1 and TRBJ1-4; 7 positions agree with TRBD1. CDR3 size: 15 residues. Germline-derived CDR1 and CDR2 are SGHAT and FQDESV (reference sequence). V shed 4 bases, J shed 5 bases, and the junction held 7 bases outside the gene matches. The CDR3 region has the DNA TGTGCCAGCAGCTCGGGACAGAGCGAGAATGAAAAACTGTTTTTT. Translation gives CASSSGQSENEKLFF.

This clone counts as medium-sized. The CDR3 protein is CASSAGPGNYEQYF. CDR3 DNA: TGTGCCAGCAGCGCGGGCCCCGGAAACTACGAGCAGTACTTC. The rearrangement uses TRBV9 and TRBJ2-7; D unresolved. Per the germline V gene, CDR1 is SGDLS and CDR2 is YYNGEE. CDR3 size: 14 residues. V was pared by 3 bases and J by 3 bases, with 13 bases between.